This TCR beta chain comes out of a study of blood T cells in healthy people across ages (dated by TCRdb to about 2015). The study in broad terms: Template switching captured roughly one uniquely barcoded TCR beta cDNA molecule per two T cells in model experiments. To track age-related changes in TCR beta repertoire diversity, the study relied on deep sequencing normalized with unique cDNA molecular identifiers. The donors were split into four age groups: young (average 16 years), middle-aged (39), aged (approximately 60) and long-lived (about 82). To avoid experimental bias, donors of different ages were randomly spread across the sequencing lanes. Using the same blood draw, the study looked at two additional independent replicas of 1 million unique cDNA reads for two donors, one aged 18 to 30 and the other aged 80 or older. Here is what the overall study found, with its caveats: As age increased, observed TCR beta diversity per million T cells dropped in a roughly linear way, and a significant reduction was already evident by age 40. Estimates of total diversity from one million sequenced T cells were regarded as lower bounds and underestimates. Because the CMV infection status of the donors was unknown, age-related changes in expanded clonotypes may potentially have been confounded. Conclusive comparison of naive and antigen-experienced compartments was prevented by the profiling of bulk unsorted PBMCs. Compared with the aged group, the long-lived group had more naive CD4+ T cells, fewer expanded clones and increased TCR diversity, a pattern suggesting age selection. The percentage of naive T cells measured by flow cytometry correlated strongly with observed TCR beta diversity.

Including the terminal cysteine and phenylalanine, the CDR3 comprises 15 residues. The retained sequence is limited to the CDR3, 45 bases, with the frame set at the first base. V loses 5 bases, J loses 2 bases, and the germline ends lie 12 bases apart. CDR1 and CDR2 are read off the germline V gene (reference sequence) as SEHNR and FQNEAQ. The donors were some 39 Caucasian individuals from Russia, aged roughly 6 to 100 years, who were systemically healthy. Each donor gave 9 to 10 milliliters of peripheral blood, collected into EDTA-treated Vacutainer tubes. Ficoll-Paque density-gradient centrifugation was used to isolate PBMCs, with at least 6.5 million per sample. Trizol reagent was used to extract total RNA from PBMCs, with at least 5.5 micrograms per sample. For every donor, an aliquot of PBMCs went through flow cytometry to measure the percentages of naive CD45RAhigh/CD27high T cells. This clonotype was detected once. This receptor's antigen is unknown. No per-base quality is available; no much larger clone lies one base away.

The library was built by means of 5' RACE. A second PCR of roughly 6 to 12 cycles was run with a J-beta primer mix and a sample-barcoded 5' primer. A unique molecular identifier was introduced onto each TCR beta cDNA molecule by a template-switch 5' adaptor carrying 12 random nucleotides. Each sample yielded at least 2.5 million CDR3-containing paired-end reads. First-strand cDNA was synthesized from all RNA with the Mint cDNA synthesis kit, primed by a TRBC-specific oligonucleotide. Following uracil-DNA glycosylase treatment, a first 18-cycle PCR with universal primers M1SS and BC2_uni_R was performed on all cDNA. Per the source publication's procedure: Normalization of each sample was performed by random selection of 1 million high-quality reads, each carrying a distinct molecular identifier. Reads with shared molecular identifiers were discarded instead of being binned into consensus sequences. CDR3 identification, clonotype clustering and error correction used MiTCR with a Q25 quality threshold and the strictest error-elimination algorithm. Lower-bound total TCR beta diversity was estimated with a nonparametric unseen species model using Euler transformation. TCRdb's own reprocessing of the public reads used fastp at Q25 and MiXCR and kept productive beta chains. One record per CDR3 amino acid sequence lists the most common genes and DNA. None of the V and J calls come from the authors' own analysis; TCRdb made them. This sample lists fewer than 2 million distinct CDR3 sequences; roughly 43% were detected once. Roughly 23% of the sample is in the top ten clones.

Sequencing was performed on blood. This TCR came from a human donor in good health. The rearranged segments are TRBV7-9 and TRBJ1-4, with no D gene named confidently. The encoded CDR3 is CASSVRRNTNEKLFF. Read as DNA, the sequence is TGTGCCAGCAGCGTTAGACGGAACACTAATGAAAAACTGTTTTTT.